The 2 T cell receptor beta chains below come from one sample, sequenced in a study of shared clonotypes between healthy human individuals. TCRdb's table, derived via immunoSEQ multiplex PCR, lists solely in-frame clones and lacks some. The data hold millions of clones, with around 96% observed a single time. Only CD45RO-negative cells positively selected for CCR7 counted as naive CD8 cells, so terminally differentiated effector memory CD45RA+ cells were excluded. Sample: naive CD8+ T cells sorted from blood. The receptor source for this set is a man between 18 and 35 years old in good health.

The V gene is TRBV28, the J gene TRBJ2-7; TRBD1 or TRBD2 may be the D gene (5 bases each). Trimming pared 5 bases from V and 1 base from J, leaving 18 bases between. The CDR3 consists of 16 residues. Germline V CDR1 and CDR2: MDHEN, SYDVKM. The CDR3 DNA reads TGTGCCAGCAGTCCCACTACCGGGACCAAATCCTACGAGCAGTACTTC. Translating gives CASSPTTGTKSYEQYF.

The chain links TRBV7-9 to TRBJ1-1; D is unresolved. The germline gives CDR1 SEHNR, CDR2 FQNEAQ (reference sequence). The CDR3 sequence is 12 residues long. V shed 5 bases and J shed 6 bases, with 10 bases lying between them. The CDR3 is CASSQGGPEAFF. Here the CDR3 DNA reads TGTGCCAGCAGCCAAGGTGGGCCTGAAGCTTTCTTT. The complete variable domain, with remaining parts taken from reference TRBV7-9 and TRBJ1-1, reads DTGVSQNPRHKITKRGQNVTFRCDPISEHNRLYWYRQTLGQGPEFLTYFQNEAQLEKSRLLSDRFSAERPKGSFSTLEIQRTEQGDSAMYLCASSQGGPEAFFGQGTRLTVV.